This T cell receptor (beta chain) was recovered during a study of T cell changes during pregnancy in multiple sclerosis. Profiling relied on immunoSEQ multiplex PCR, and the TCRdb table lists in-frame clones only, not all of them. Among about 92,000 clones listed, about 93% were seen once. CDR3 length equals 15 residues. Germline V gives CDR1 LNHDA, CDR2 SQIVND (reference sequence). Trimming took 6 bases from V and 2 from J, leaving 14 bases between them. The receptor comes from a female donor with multiple sclerosis, enrolled in a pregnancy study. The specimen comprised peripheral blood, sampled in the first trimester of pregnancy. The V gene is TRBV19, the J gene TRBJ1-5; D might be TRBD1 (6 bases). The CDR3 protein is CASSTAGARNQPQHF. The CDR3 DNA follows: TGTGCCAGTAGCACGGCAGGGGCACGCAATCAGCCCCAGCATTTT.